This T cell receptor (beta chain) stems from a study of radiation and T cells in renal cell carcinoma (dated by TCRdb to about 2020). Background on the whole study: The samples were drawn from a clinical trial, where primary renal cell carcinomas were treated with 15 Gy of stereotactic body radiation therapy and then removed by nephrectomy 4 weeks afterward. TCR beta sequencing covered 53 samples in total, comprising about 26 tumors and roughly 27 peripheral blood samples. Across all 53 samples, several million unique CDR3 nucleotide sequences encoding 2,658,974 unique CDR3 amino acid sequences were identified. Study-level results and caveats: The single-armed trial design could not address effects of radiation dose or scheduling on the TCR repertoire. An increase in top tumor clonotypes in blood was observed from baseline to 2 weeks post-radiation, followed by contraction by 4 weeks, which was taken to suggest transient expansion of tumor-resident clones. Because pretreatment tumor biopsies were not available, the study could not determine whether clonotypes were already present within the tumor at baseline. Dynamics of the blood repertoire were not tracked past 4 weeks after treatment.

The sample's time point label is to be understood as: baseline pretreatment blood. Interpreted using the paper, the treatment or condition label stands for: 15 Gy SBRT to primary tumor, nephrectomy 4 weeks later. To follow tumor-enriched clonotypes, peripheral blood was collected serially from radiation-treated patients at baseline and again at 2 weeks and 4 weeks after SBRT. Every patient's renal cell carcinoma showed clear cell pathology. The QIAamp DNA Blood Mini Kit (Qiagen) was used to prepare genomic DNA for TCR sequencing. The analyses included just those samples that passed every quality control check. Spanning cysteine to phenylalanine, the CDR3 consists of 14 amino acids. Solely the CDR3 DNA is kept, with 42 bases framed from the first base. Between the V and J ends, shortened by 3 bases and 8 bases respectively, the junction contains 16 bases. As encoded in the germline V gene, CDR1 is MGHDK while CDR2 is SYGVNS.

On this clone itself: What antigen it recognizes has not been identified. Qualities for individual bases were not recorded, and no much larger clone is one base off.

TCR beta libraries were generated from genomic DNA with the immunoSEQ kit, following the manufacturer's recommendations. To prepare the libraries, a first multiplex PCR with proprietary primers was run, followed by a second PCR that added unique barcodes, and a bead cleanup was done after each round. Each sample batch included a kit-provided positive control reaction and a negative control reaction. The final libraries were assessed on an Agilent 4200 TapeStation D1000 ScreenTape, pooled by volume, and quantified by qPCR. Sequencing ran on an Illumina NextSeq500 with a MidOutput 150-cycle cartridge, using 156 Read1 and 15 Index1 cycles with kit custom primers. The pooled library was loaded at 0.75 to 1 pM, and about 20% PhiX control was spiked in. On the study's bioinformatics: The vendor-processed data were analyzed in R, and a clonotype was defined as all T cells that share the same CDR3 nucleotide sequence. For clone abundance analyses, frequencies were normalized to the 10,000 most abundant clones per sample. Public T cell clones, which averaged fewer than five per sample, were excluded before analysis. Tumor-enriched and baseline blood-enriched clonotypes were defined by at least a 32-fold difference in abundance between compartments. A beta-binomial differential abundance model was applied to find clonotypes that expanded or contracted between blood time points. Tumor-blood repertoire similarity was measured with the Baroni-Urbani and Buser coefficient, and group comparisons used two-tailed Wilcoxon tests in R. Entries here come from immuneACCESS through TCRdb and include only in-frame sequences with V and J called. Some clones fail to appear in such tables; in the studies checked, an unresolved V gene covers under half of the shortfall, and the cause of the remainder is unknown. The DNA was the basis for D and trimming; V, J and clone size are from that table. The table for this sample lists roughly 120,000 clones; roughly 85% of them were counted only once. Of the sample, about 3% is held by the ten largest clones.

The sample here was blood, taken from a patient whose treatment included radiotherapy and nephrectomy. The rearrangement combines TRBV25-1 with TRBJ1-2, with no reliable assignment of the D segment. The source is a woman aged 55-69 years with renal cell carcinoma. The CDR3 in this case is CASSENIASVGYTF. DNA sequence: TGTGCCAGCAGTGAGAACATCGCTTCGGTGGGCTACACCTTC.